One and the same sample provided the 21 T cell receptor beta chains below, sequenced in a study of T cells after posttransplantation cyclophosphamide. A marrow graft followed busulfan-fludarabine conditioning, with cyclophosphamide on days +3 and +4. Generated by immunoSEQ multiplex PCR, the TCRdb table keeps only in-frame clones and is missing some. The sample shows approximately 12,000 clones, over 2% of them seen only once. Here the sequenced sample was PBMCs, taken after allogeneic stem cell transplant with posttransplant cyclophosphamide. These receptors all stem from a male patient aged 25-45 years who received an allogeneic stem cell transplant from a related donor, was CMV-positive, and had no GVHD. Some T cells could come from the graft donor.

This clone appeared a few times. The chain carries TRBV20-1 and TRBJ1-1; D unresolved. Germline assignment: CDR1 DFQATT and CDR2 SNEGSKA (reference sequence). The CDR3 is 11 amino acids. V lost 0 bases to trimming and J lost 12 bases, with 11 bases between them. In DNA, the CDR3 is TGCAGTGCTAGAGATGAGGGCGTGACTTTCTTT. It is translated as CSARDEGVTFF.

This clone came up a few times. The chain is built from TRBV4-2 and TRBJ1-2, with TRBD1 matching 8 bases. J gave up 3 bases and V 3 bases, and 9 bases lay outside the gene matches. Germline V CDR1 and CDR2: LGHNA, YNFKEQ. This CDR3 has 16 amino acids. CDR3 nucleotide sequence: TGTGCCAGCAGCCACTCCGCGACAGGGGCTGACTATGGCTACACCTTC. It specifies CASSHSATGADYGYTF.

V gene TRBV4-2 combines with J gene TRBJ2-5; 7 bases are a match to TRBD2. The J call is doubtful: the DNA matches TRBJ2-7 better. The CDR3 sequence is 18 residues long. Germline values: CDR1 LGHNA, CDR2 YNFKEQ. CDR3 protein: CASSQPLAGTAGSYEQYF. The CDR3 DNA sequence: TGTGCCAGCAGCCAGCCCTTAGCGGGTACAGCGGGGTCCTACGAGCAGTACTTC.

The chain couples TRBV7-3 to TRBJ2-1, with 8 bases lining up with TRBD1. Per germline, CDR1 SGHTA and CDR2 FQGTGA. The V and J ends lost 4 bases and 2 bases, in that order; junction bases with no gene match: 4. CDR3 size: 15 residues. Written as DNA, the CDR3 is TGTGCCAGCAGCTCCACAGGGGGAACCTACAATGAGCAGTTCTTC. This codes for CASSSTGGTYNEQFF.

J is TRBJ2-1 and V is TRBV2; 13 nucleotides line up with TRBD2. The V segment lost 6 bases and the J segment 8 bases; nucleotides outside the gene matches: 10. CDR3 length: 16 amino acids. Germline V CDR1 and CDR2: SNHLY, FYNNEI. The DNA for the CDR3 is TGTGCCAGCAGCCGGACCGGGACTAGCGGGATCTATGAGCAGTTCTTC. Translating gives CASSRTGTSGIYEQFF. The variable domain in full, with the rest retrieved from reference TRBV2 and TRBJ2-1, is EPEVTQTPSHQVTQMGQEVILRCVPISNHLYFYWYRQILGQKVEFLVSFYNNEISEKSEIFDDQFSVERPDGSNFTLKIRSTKLEDSAMYFCASSRTGTSGIYEQFFGPGTRLTVL.

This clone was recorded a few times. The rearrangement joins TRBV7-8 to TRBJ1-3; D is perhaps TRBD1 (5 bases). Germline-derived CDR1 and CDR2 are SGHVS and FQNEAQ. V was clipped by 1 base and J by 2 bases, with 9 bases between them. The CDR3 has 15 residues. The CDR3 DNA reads TGTGCCAGCAGCTTAGATGGGGCGCCTGGAAACACCATATATTTT. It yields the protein CASSLDGAPGNTIYF.

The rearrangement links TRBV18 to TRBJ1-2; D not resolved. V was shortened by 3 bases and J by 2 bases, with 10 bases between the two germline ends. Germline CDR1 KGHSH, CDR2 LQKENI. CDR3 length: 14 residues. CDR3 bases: TGTGCCAGCTCACCCGAAACAGCCAACTATGGCTACACCTTC. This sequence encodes CASSPETANYGYTF.

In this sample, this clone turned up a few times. The CDR3 coding sequence is TGTGCCAGCAGTTCTTCCGCGACTGGGGGCCACGAGCAGTACTTC. Its translation: CASSSSATGGHEQYF. The chain uses TRBV28 and TRBJ2-7; TRBD1 might be the D (6 bases). The CDR3 is 15 residues long. V lost 4 bases and J lost 5, with 18 bases in between. From germline, CDR1 is MDHEN and CDR2 SYDVKM.

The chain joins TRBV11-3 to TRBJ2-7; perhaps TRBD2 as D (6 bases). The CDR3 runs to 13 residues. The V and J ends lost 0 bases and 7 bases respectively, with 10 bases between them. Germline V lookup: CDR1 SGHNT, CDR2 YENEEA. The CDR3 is CASSLDSRGEQYF. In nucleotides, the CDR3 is TGTGCCAGCAGCTTAGATTCGCGGGGAGAGCAGTACTTC.

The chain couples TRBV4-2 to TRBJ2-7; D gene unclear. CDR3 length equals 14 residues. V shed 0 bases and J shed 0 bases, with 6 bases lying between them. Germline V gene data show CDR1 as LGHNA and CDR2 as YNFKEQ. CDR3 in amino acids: CASSQELASYEQYF. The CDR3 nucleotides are TGTGCCAGCAGCCAAGAGTTGGCCTCCTACGAGCAGTACTTC.

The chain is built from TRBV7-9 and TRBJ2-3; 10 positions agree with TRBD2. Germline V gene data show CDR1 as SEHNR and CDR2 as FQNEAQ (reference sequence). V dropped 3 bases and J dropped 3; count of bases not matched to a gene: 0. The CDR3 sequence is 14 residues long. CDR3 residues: CASSFSGRTDTQYF. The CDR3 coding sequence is TGTGCCAGCAGCTTTAGCGGGAGGACAGATACGCAGTATTTT.

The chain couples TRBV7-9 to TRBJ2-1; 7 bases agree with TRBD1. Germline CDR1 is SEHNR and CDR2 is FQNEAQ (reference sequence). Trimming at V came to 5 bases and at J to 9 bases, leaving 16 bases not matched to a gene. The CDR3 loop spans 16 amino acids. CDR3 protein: CASSVGRTGAQGEQFF. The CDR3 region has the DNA TGTGCCAGCAGCGTAGGCAGGACAGGTGCTCAGGGTGAGCAGTTCTTC.

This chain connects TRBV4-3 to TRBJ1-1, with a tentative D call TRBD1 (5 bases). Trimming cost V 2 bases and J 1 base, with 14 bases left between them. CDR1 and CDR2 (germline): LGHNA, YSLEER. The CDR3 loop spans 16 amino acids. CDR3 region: CASSQLSGLGNTEAFF. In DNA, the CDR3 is TGCGCCAGCAGCCAACTTTCAGGGTTAGGGAACACTGAAGCTTTCTTT.

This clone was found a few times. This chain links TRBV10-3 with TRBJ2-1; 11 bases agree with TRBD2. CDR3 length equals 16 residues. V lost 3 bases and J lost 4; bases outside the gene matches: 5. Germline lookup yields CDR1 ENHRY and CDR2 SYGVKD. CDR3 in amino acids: CAISDDTSGGYNEQFF. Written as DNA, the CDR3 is TGTGCCATCAGTGACGACACTAGCGGGGGTTACAATGAGCAGTTCTTC.

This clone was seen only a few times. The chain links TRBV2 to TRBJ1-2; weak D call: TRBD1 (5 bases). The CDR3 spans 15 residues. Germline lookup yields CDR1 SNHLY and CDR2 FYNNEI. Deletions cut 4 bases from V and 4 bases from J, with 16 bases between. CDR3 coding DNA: TGTGCCAGCAGTGGGGGGGTGGGGTTGATCTATGGCTACACCTTC. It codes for CASSGGVGLIYGYTF.

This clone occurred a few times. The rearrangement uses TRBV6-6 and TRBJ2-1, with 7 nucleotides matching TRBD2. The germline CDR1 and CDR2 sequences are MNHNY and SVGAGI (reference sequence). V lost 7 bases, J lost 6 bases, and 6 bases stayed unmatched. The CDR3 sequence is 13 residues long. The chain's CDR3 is CASTSGAFNEQFF. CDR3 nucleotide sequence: TGTGCCAGCACGAGCGGGGCTTTCAATGAGCAGTTCTTC.

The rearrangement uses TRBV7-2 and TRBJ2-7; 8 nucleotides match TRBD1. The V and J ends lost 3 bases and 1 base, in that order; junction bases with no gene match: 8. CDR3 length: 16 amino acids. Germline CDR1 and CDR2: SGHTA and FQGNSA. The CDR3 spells CASSFYGQGESYEQYF. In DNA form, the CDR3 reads TGTGCCAGCAGCTTTTACGGACAGGGAGAGTCCTACGAGCAGTACTTC.

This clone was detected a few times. CDR3 bases: TGTGCCAGCAGCGTCGGGACTAGCGGCACCGGGGAGCTGTTTTTT. Its protein product is CASSVGTSGTGELFF. The chain joins TRBV7-3 to TRBJ2-2; 11 bases are shared with TRBD2. V was pared by 5 bases and J by 4 bases, with 3 bases of the junction left unmatched. Germline CDR1 SGHTA, CDR2 FQGTGA. The length of the CDR3 is 15 residues.

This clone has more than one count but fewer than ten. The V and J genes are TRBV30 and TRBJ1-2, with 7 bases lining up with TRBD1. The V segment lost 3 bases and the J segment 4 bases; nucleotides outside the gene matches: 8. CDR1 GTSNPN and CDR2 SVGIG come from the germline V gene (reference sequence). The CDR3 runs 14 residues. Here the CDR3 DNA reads TGTGCCTGGAGCCCGGACAGGATATCCTATGGCTACACCTTC. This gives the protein CAWSPDRISYGYTF.

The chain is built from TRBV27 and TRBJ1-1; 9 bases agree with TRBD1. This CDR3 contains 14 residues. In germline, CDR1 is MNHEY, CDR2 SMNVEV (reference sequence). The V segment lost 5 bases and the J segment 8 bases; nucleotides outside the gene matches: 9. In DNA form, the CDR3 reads TGTGCCAGCAGTGGACAAACAGGGGGCACCGAAGCTTTCTTT. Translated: CASSGQTGGTEAFF.

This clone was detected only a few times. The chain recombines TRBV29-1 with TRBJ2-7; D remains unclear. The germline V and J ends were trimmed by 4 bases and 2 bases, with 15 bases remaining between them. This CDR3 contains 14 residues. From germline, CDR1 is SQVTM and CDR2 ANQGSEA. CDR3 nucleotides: TGCAGCGTTGGCCAAAACCAGATTACCTACGAGCAGTACTTC. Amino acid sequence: CSVGQNQITYEQYF.